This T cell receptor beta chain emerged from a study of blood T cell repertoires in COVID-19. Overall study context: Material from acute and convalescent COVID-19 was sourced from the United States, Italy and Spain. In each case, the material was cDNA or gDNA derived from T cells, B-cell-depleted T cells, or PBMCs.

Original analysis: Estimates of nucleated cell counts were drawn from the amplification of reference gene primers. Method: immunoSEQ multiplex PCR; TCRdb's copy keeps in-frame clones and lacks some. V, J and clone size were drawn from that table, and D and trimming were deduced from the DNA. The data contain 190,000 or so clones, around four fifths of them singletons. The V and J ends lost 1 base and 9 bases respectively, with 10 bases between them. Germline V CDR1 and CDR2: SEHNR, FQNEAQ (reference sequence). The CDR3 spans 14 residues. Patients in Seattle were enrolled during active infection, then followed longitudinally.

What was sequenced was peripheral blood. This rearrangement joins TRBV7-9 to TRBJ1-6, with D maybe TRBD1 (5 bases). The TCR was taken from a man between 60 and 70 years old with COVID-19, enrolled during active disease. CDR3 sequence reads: CASSLVGTRSPLHF. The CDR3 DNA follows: TGTGCCAGCAGCTTAGTAGGGACTCGTTCACCCCTCCACTTT.